The 10 T cell receptor beta chains presented below share a single source sample, sequenced in a study of blood T cells in healthy people across ages. A second PCR of 7 to 11 cycles used a sample-barcoded 5' primer and a J-beta primer mix. TCRdb redid the calling of the 5' RACE reads with MiXCR, one entry per CDR3 protein. The table lists roughly 1.9 million distinct CDR3 sequences, about 39% of them singletons. Sequenced material: blood. These receptors all stem from a human donor in good health.

This clonotype came up a few times. This chain joins TRBV20-1 and TRBJ2-5; a weak D match, TRBD2 (7 bases). Germline V CDR1 and CDR2: DFQATT, SNEGSKA (reference sequence). This CDR3 contains 14 residues. Trimming pared 4 bases from V and 0 bases from J, leaving 12 bases between. The CDR3 nucleotides are TGCAGTGCTAACGCGGGGGCGAACCAAGAGACCCAGTACTTC. Residues: CSANAGANQETQYF.

This clonotype showed up many times. The chain links TRBV7-3 to TRBJ1-1, with TRBD1 as a possible D gene (5 bases). There are 13 residues in the CDR3. V lost 6 bases, J lost 2 bases, and 10 bases lay in between. The germline CDR1 and CDR2 sequences are SGHTA and FQGTGA. DNA of the CDR3: TGTGCCAGCAGTCCCGGGACCAACACTGAAGCTTTCTTT. Protein: CASSPGTNTEAFF.

V gene TRBV12-5 combines with J gene TRBJ1-5; 8 bases are shared with TRBD1. V lost 6 bases, J lost 3 bases, and 4 bases stayed unmatched. The CDR3 is 14 amino acids. Germline V gene data show CDR1 as LGHNT and CDR2 as FRNRAP. The CDR3 nucleotides read TGTGCTAGTGGCCCGACAGGGGCCAATCAGCCCCAGCATTTT. Encoded protein: CASGPTGANQPQHF.

This clonotype appeared a few times. This sequence joins TRBV7-2 and TRBJ2-5; TRBD1 matches at 7 bases. V was clipped by 5 bases and J by 4 bases; unmatched bases: 7. CDR1 SGHTA and CDR2 FQGNSA come from the germline V gene. The CDR3 length is 14 residues. CDR3 bases: TGTGCCAGCAGCCTCGACAGGGCCCGAGAGACCCAGTACTTC. Protein: CASSLDRARETQYF.

The chain has TRBV12-3 or TRBV12-4 and TRBJ1-1; D is uncertain. Trimming shortened V by 5 bases and J by 0 bases, and 10 bases separated the two germline ends. This CDR3 is built from 14 residues. For the CDR3, the DNA is TGTGCCAGCAGTCCAACCATAATGAACACTGAAGCTTTCTTT. Translation gives CASSPTIMNTEAFF.

The chain carries TRBV6-5 and TRBJ2-5; possibly TRBD1 for D (6 bases). This CDR3 has 12 residues. The ends were cut back, 7 bases at V and 11 bases at J, with 17 bases in the middle. The germline CDR1 and CDR2 sequences are MNHEY and SVGAGI. CDR3 loop: CASIDRNYVQYF. For the CDR3, the DNA is TGTGCCAGCATCGACAGGAATTACGTGCAGTACTTC.

The chain links TRBV7-6 to TRBJ2-7; 7 bases agree with TRBD1. The length of the CDR3 is 17 residues. In germline, CDR1 is SGHVS, CDR2 FNYEAQ. V was pared by 2 bases and J by 0 bases, with 10 bases of the junction left unmatched. CDR3: CASSLYDKGASSYEQYF. The DNA for the CDR3 is TGTGCCAGCAGCTTATACGATAAGGGGGCTAGCTCCTACGAGCAGTACTTC.

This rearrangement joins TRBV6-2 or TRBV6-3 to TRBJ1-4; the D gene is possibly TRBD1 (5 bases). Trimming left V 0 bases short and J 16 bases short, with 15 bases between. This CDR3 has 13 amino acids. The germline CDR1 and CDR2 sequences are MNHEY and SVGEGT. The CDR3 region has the DNA TGTGCCAGCAGTTACTCGAGTAGGGGTGTCGGGTTTTTT. Its translation: CASSYSSRGVGFF.

The V call is TRBV11-3, the J call TRBJ2-7; D not certain. V was clipped by 1 base and J by 6 bases, with 7 bases between them. The CDR3 is 12 residues long. From germline, CDR1 is SGHNT and CDR2 YENEEA. The CDR3 protein is CASSLADTEQYF. The CDR3 bases are TGTGCCAGCAGCTTAGCAGACACCGAGCAGTACTTC.

The CDR3 is CASSLTGGNTDTQYF. The CDR3 nucleotides read TGTGCCAGCAGCCTTACGGGGGGGAACACAGATACGCAGTATTTT. The chain couples TRBV28 to TRBJ2-3; 8 nucleotides line up with TRBD2. Germline V CDR1 and CDR2: MDHEN, SYDVKM. The CDR3 loop spans 15 amino acids. V trimming: 6 bases; J trimming: 2 bases; junction bases outside the gene matches: 7.